Shown below are 10 T cell receptor beta chains from a single sample sequenced in a study of identical twins. TCRdb re-called the 5' RACE reads with MiXCR, one entry per CDR3 protein. The repertoire holds fewer than 500,000 distinct CDR3 sequences, with roughly an eighth as singletons. This sample also appeared in a second study, on yellow fever vaccine responses in identical twins.

The sequencing input was CD4+ T cells sorted from blood. Receptors originate from a woman between 18 and 30 years old in good health.

In this sample, this clonotype turned up a few times. The chain recombines TRBV7-2 with TRBJ2-5, with 7 bases lining up with TRBD1. The CDR3 has 15 amino acids. Germline V gene data show CDR1 as SGHTA and CDR2 as FQGNSA. Unmatched junction bases numbered 13, after V lost 5 bases and J lost 7 bases. CDR3: CASSTRTGGRGTQYF. The CDR3 DNA is TGTGCCAGCAGCACACGGACAGGCGGCAGGGGGACCCAGTACTTC.

This clonotype was observed a few times. The chain employs TRBV28 and TRBJ2-2; the D gene is possibly TRBD2 (7 bases). With 8 bases removed from V and 1 base from J, the gap between germline ends came to 14 bases. Per germline, CDR1 MDHEN and CDR2 SYDVKM. The length of the CDR3 is 15 residues. The CDR3 spells CASRGADKNTGELFF. CDR3 bases: TGTGCCAGCCGGGGGGCGGACAAGAACACCGGGGAGCTGTTTTTT.

The J gene is TRBJ2-1, the V gene TRBV14; no clear D gene. In germline, CDR1 is SGHDN, CDR2 FVKESK. This CDR3 has 16 amino acids. The V end was cut by 3 bases, the J end by 1 base, with 13 bases between. Here the CDR3 DNA reads TGTGCCAGCAGCCACGCGCGGCGGCGGTCCTACAATGAGCAGTTCTTC. Protein product: CASSHARRRSYNEQFF. Full variable domain (missing parts from reference TRBV14 and TRBJ2-1): EAGVTQFPSHSVIEKGQTVTLRCDPISGHDNLYWYRRVMGKEIKFLLHFVKESKQDESGMPNNRFLAERTGGTYSTLKVQPAELEDSGVYFCASSHARRRSYNEQFFGPGTRLTVL.

This clonotype has more than one count but fewer than ten. This chain uses TRBV7-6 with TRBJ2-5; D is possibly TRBD1 (6 bases). Trimming took off 0 bases at V and 2 bases at J, with 13 bases between the two ends. In germline, CDR1 is SGHVS, CDR2 FNYEAQ. The CDR3 length is 16 residues. The CDR3 loop is CASSLATWTEQETQYF. CDR3 coding DNA: TGTGCCAGCAGCTTAGCGACCTGGACAGAACAAGAGACCCAGTACTTC.

This clonotype appeared a few times. The chain links TRBV20-1 to TRBJ2-5; D is undetermined. The V and J ends lost 0 bases and 5 bases respectively, with 7 bases between them. The germline V gene encodes CDR1 DFQATT and CDR2 SNEGSKA (reference sequence). This CDR3 contains 12 residues. The CDR3 DNA is TGCAGTGCTAGAGATGAGTGGGAGACCCAGTACTTC. It encodes CSARDEWETQYF.

The rearrangement uses TRBV28 and TRBJ2-4; 10 bases map to TRBD1. After removal of 10 bases from V and 1 base from J, the junction contained 4 bases not matched to a gene. CDR3 length equals 14 residues. Germline V gene data show CDR1 as MDHEN and CDR2 as SYDVKM. CDR3: CATRDRGAKNIQYF. The CDR3 nucleotides read TGTGCCACCCGGGACAGGGGCGCCAAAAACATTCAGTACTTC.

The rearrangement uses TRBV9 and TRBJ1-1; TRBD1 matches at 7 bases. The CDR3 contains 17 residues. CDR1 is SGDLS and CDR2 is YYNGEE in the germline V gene. The junction had 9 bases not matched to a gene; V was cut back by 0 bases and J by 1 base. The CDR3, as DNA: TGTGCCAGCAGCGTAGCCACAGGGGCGCTACAGAACACTGAAGCTTTCTTT. As protein: CASSVATGALQNTEAFF. The entire variable domain, with the rest obtained from reference TRBV9 and TRBJ1-1, is as follows: DSGVTQTPKHLITATGQRVTLRCSPRSGDLSVYWYQQSLDQGLQFLIQYYNGEERAKGNILERFSAQQFPDLHSELNLSSLELGDSALYFCASSVATGALQNTEAFFGQGTRLTVV.

This clonotype turned up a few times. The V gene is TRBV5-4, the J gene TRBJ2-4, with TRBD1 identical over 9 bases. This CDR3 is 16 amino acids long. In germline, CDR1 is SGHNT, CDR2 YYREEE (reference sequence). Losses at the gene ends were 4 bases for V and 1 base for J; bases not matched to a gene: 6. Here the CDR3 reads CASSPGTGIAKNIQYF. CDR3 in DNA: TGTGCCAGCAGCCCCGGGACAGGGATTGCCAAAAACATTCAGTACTTC. Drawing the rest from reference TRBV5-4 and TRBJ2-4, the complete variable domain is ETGVTQSPTHLIKTRGQQVTLRCSSQSGHNTVSWYQQALGQGPQFIFQYYREEENGRGNFPPRFSGLQFPNYSSELNVNALELDDSALYLCASSPGTGIAKNIQYFGAGTRLSVL.

This chain joins TRBV20-1 and TRBJ2-1; D might be TRBD1 (7 bases). CDR1 is DFQATT, CDR2 SNEGSKA, per germline (reference sequence). V was trimmed by 5 bases and J by 8 bases, leaving 13 bases between them. This CDR3 has 12 amino acids. The CDR3 DNA is TGCAGTGCTGGGTCAGGGGGGTATGAGCAGTTCTTC. Translating it yields CSAGSGGYEQFF.

This clonotype was counted at least ten times. The chain combines TRBV3-1 with TRBJ2-1, with D possibly matching TRBD1 (5 bases). This CDR3 comprises 14 residues. Trimming took 4 bases from V and 7 from J, leaving 14 bases between them. Germline V gene data show CDR1 as LGHDT and CDR2 as YNNKEL (reference sequence). The CDR3 is CASSPQVDKNEQFF. CDR3 nucleotides: TGTGCCAGCAGCCCCCAGGTGGACAAGAATGAGCAGTTCTTC.